This is a list of T cell receptor beta chains from one sample in a study of T cell responses to AZD1222 COVID-19 vaccine. Assay used: immunoSEQ multiplex PCR; TCRdb lists only in-frame clones, some missing. The profile shows roughly 130,000 clones, roughly 88% of them singletons. Sequenced here: peripheral blood, sampled on day 0 of MenACWY control vaccination. The source is an adult in good health. Both conserved end residues are part of each CDR3. Each record gives: clone size, D gene, V gene, J gene, CDR3 DNA, CDR3 protein. The D gene is left open where the match is weak. Size values are once, few and many counts, or a class for expanded clones, and some rows have none.

-	TRBD1	TRBV18	TRBJ1-5	TGTGCCAGCCCCAGGGGGCCCCATCATCCCCAGCATTTT	CASPRGPHHPQHF
-	TRBD2	TRBV9	TRBJ2-7	TGTGCCAGCAGCCCCACCCGACTAGCCCGCGCCTACGAGCAGTACTTC	CASSPTRLARAYEQYF
once	-	TRBV7-9	TRBJ1-5	TGTGCCAGCAGCTCGACGCGAGGGGGCAATCAGCCCCAGCATTTT	CASSSTRGGNQPQHF
-	TRBD2	TRBV7-3	TRBJ2-1	TGTGCCAGCAGCCGATCGACGGGACTAGCGGGAGTAGTGAATGAGCAGTTCTTC	CASSRSTGLAGVVNEQFF
-	TRBD2	TRBV24-1	TRBJ2-3	TGTGCCACCAGTGATTTGTCCCCACTAGCGGGAGGGACAGATACGCAGTATTTT	CATSDLSPLAGGTDTQYF
-	TRBD1	TRBV5-1	TRBJ1-2	TGCGCCAGCAGCCGACAGGGGGACTATGGCTACACCTTC	CASSRQGDYGYTF
-	-	TRBV5-1	TRBJ2-5	TGCGCCAGCAGCCCAGGACCACAAGAGACCCAGTACTTC	CASSPGPQETQYF
-	TRBD1	TRBV19	TRBJ1-3	TGTGCCAGTAGTATGTTGGACAGGGCGACGGACCGGATTAACACCATATATTTT	CASSMLDRATDRINTIYF
-	-	TRBV28	TRBJ1-5	TGTGCCAGCAGTTTGCCCGGGTACGAGGTCGCTCGGGTTAATCAGCCCCAGCATTTT	CASSLPGYEVARVNQPQHF
-	-	TRBV28	TRBJ1-5	TGTGCCAGCAGGGGGGGCCACTTGGAGCCCCAGCATTTT	CASRGGHLEPQHF
-	-	TRBV20-1	TRBJ2-4	TGCAGTGCTAGTGTAGAACTAGCCAAAAACATTCAGTACTTC	CSASVELAKNIQYF
-	TRBD1	TRBV5-1	TRBJ2-4	TGCGCCAGCAGCGGGTCCCGGGACAGGGACGGGGCCAAAAACATTCAGTACTTC	CASSGSRDRDGAKNIQYF
-	TRBD1	TRBV5-4	TRBJ1-2	TGTGCCAGCAGCCTCCGAGGACAGGGAAACTATGGCTACACCTTC	CASSLRGQGNYGYTF
-	-	TRBV24-1	TRBJ2-3	TGTGCCACCAGTGGTGCGACAGGCGCCGCAGATACGCAGTATTTT	CATSGATGAADTQYF
once	-	TRBV18	TRBJ1-1	TGTGCCAGCTCACCACAGGAGGGGCCCCCTGAAGCTTTCTTT	CASSPQEGPPEAFF
-	-	TRBV24-1	TRBJ1-5	TGTGCCACCAGTAGCTCAGGTAGCAATCAGCCCCAGCATTTT	CATSSSGSNQPQHF
-	-	TRBV5-1	TRBJ2-1	TGCGCCAGCAGCTTGGGAGGGCAGGGAACCCGCAATGAGCAGTTCTTC	CASSLGGQGTRNEQFF
-	-	TRBV2	TRBJ1-4	TGTGCCAGCACCAGGGCCCCCGGGGGCGAAAAACTGTTTTTT	CASTRAPGGEKLFF
-	-	TRBV5-5	TRBJ2-1	TGTGCCAGCAGCTTGGCCGGAGTGGGACTCACCTTGGCACCTGAGCAGTTCTTC	CASSLAGVGLTLAPEQFF
-	-	TRBV6-4	TRBJ2-3	TGTGCCACCGGGACGGGCACAGATACGCAGTATTTT	CATGTGTDTQYF
once	TRBD2	TRBV5-1	TRBJ2-7	TGCGCCAGCAGCTCTCGGACTAGTCAATTGGACGAGCAGTACTTC	CASSSRTSQLDEQYF
-	TRBD2	TRBV27	TRBJ2-7	TGTGCCATCCTTAAGTTCGCAGCGGGAGGATTCGGAGAGCAGTACTTC	CAILKFAAGGFGEQYF